The subject of this entry is one T cell receptor (beta chain). No antigen is known for it. No per-base quality is available; no much larger clone lies one base away. The time point label here, explained by the study, means: cells obtained before transplantation from donor or recipient. CD3+CD4+ and CD3+CD8+ populations were FACS-sorted from unstimulated pre-transplant donor and recipient cells taken from spleen or lymph nodes. Germline trimming amounts to 5 bases on V and 2 bases on J, with 9 as the count of junction bases outside the gene matches. The CDR3 numbers 15 residues from cysteine through phenylalanine. Only the CDR3 portion is preserved as DNA: 45 bases, with reading frame beginning at the first base. The CDR1 and CDR2 encoded by the germline V gene are SGHDT and YYEEEE. The entry originates in a study of graft-versus-host responses after intestinal transplantation (dated by TCRdb to about 2021). About the study as a whole: Multivisceral, liver-intestinal, or isolated intestinal transplants were received by the recipients. Every recipient was given anti-thymocyte globulin induction, followed by 2 to 3 years of maintenance tacrolimus and steroids. After intestinal transplantation, graft-versus-host and host-versus-graft alloreactive T cell clones in the graft, circulation and bone marrow were tracked using bulk TCR-beta CDR3 sequencing. To identify alloreactive clones, pre-transplant mixed lymphocyte reaction products were sequenced and compared with unstimulated pre-transplant donor and recipient T cells. The cohort enrolled about two dozen intestinal transplant recipients, one of whom was a retransplant, and 3 patients without pretransplant specimens were excluded. A peak of at least 4% donor T cells among recipient peripheral blood mononuclear cells was the definition used for donor T cell macrochimerism. Samples from a few later patients were sequenced in-house on an Illumina MiSeq with MiXCR processing rather than by the commercial service. The full study reports these points: Early after transplant, peak levels of circulating GvH clones were found to be associated with declines in HvG clones. GvH clones were found in recipient bone marrow, and some of the GvH clones appeared earlier in ileal mucosa or blood, which is consistent with an intestinal mucosal origin. Conclusions were limited by the relatively low number and heterogeneity of intestinal transplant patients. In patients with donor T cell macrochimerism, the allografts had high GvH to HvG T cell clonal ratios.

Libraries were made using the immunoSEQ multiplex PCR assay. In most patients, genomic DNA was isolated using the Qiagen DNeasy Blood and Tissue Kit and sent frozen to Adaptive Biotechnologies for TCR sequencing. High-throughput TCR-beta CDR3 sequencing of genomic DNA from most patients was performed by Adaptive Biotechnologies. Per the original workflow: Adaptive's ImmunoSEQ software was the source of the TCR sequencing data for 15 to 20 patients, while a few other patients were processed with MiXCR and VDJtools. To correct CD4 versus CD8 sorting errors, any sequence found in both subsets at a frequency ratio below 5:1 was removed. CDR3 nucleotide sequences shared by donor and recipient were removed because the origin of these sequences could not be assigned. Alloreactive clones required at least 2-fold expansion over unstimulated cells and minimum CFSE-low frequency of 0.002% (template counts) or 0.001% (read counts). Mappable clones were those detected in sequenced pre-transplant spleen, lymph node, or MLR CFSE-low populations of the donor or recipient. The cumulative frequency of alloreactive clones was calculated as a percentage of all sequences, weighted by copy number. This is the immuneACCESS table as TCRdb keeps it, with only in-frame sequences that have V and J called. A part of the clones is gone; compared with another copy, unresolved V genes explain less than half, and the rest is unexplained. The V and J calls and clone size come from that table; D and trimming were worked out from the DNA. The sample has around 93,000 clones on record, approximately 90% of them singletons. The ten largest clones take up approximately 6% of the sample.

The chain uses TRBV5-6 and TRBJ2-7, with 8 bases aligning to TRBD2. The sequencing here drew on unstimulated CD8+ T cells sorted from spleen or lymph node cells, taken before intestinal transplant. The sequence was obtained from a human donor who received an intestinal transplant. The nucleotide sequence is given as TGTGCCAGCAGTCCTTCGGGCGGGAGGCCCTACGAGCAGTACTTC. Translated, it gives CASSPSGGRPYEQYF.